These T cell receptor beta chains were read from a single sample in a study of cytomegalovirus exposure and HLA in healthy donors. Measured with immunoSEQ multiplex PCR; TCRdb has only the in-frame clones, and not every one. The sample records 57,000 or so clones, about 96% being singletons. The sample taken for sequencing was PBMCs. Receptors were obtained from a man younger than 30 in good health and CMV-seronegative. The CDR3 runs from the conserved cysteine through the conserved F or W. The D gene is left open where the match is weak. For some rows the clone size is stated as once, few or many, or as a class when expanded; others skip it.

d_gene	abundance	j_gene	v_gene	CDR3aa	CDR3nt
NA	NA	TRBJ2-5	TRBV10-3	CAISEGRARTQYF	TGTGCCATCAGTGAGGGCAGGGCCAGGACCCAGTACTTC
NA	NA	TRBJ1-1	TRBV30	CAWSSGVNTEAFF	TGTGCCTGGAGTTCAGGGGTGAACACTGAAGCTTTCTTT
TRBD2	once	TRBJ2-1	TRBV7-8	CASSLGTSGYNEQFF	TGTGCCAGCAGCTTAGGGACTAGCGGGTACAATGAGCAGTTCTTC
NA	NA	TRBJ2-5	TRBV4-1	CASSQDPGVGTQYF	TGCGCCAGCAGCCAAGATCCGGGTGTGGGGACCCAGTACTTC
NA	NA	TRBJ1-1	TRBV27	CASSQDSQDRLNTEAFF	TGTGCCAGCAGCCAGGACAGTCAGGACAGATTGAACACTGAAGCTTTCTTT
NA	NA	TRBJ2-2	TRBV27	CASSFGRVNGELFF	TGTGCCAGCAGTTTTGGCAGGGTGAACGGGGAGCTGTTTTTT
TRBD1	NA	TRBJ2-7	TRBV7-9	CASSFWTQGDRPSSYEQYF	TGTGCCAGCAGCTTTTGGACGCAGGGGGACCGACCTTCATCCTACGAGCAGTACTTC
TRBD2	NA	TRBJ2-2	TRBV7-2	CASSPGTSGGAGELFF	TGTGCCAGCAGCCCCGGGACTAGCGGTGGGGCCGGGGAGCTGTTTTTT
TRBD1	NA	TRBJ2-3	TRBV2	CASSRDSSTDTQYF	TGTGCCAGCAGCCGGGACAGTAGCACAGATACGCAGTATTTT
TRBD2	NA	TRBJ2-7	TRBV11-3	CASSAELAGGRYEQYF	TGTGCCAGCAGCGCCGAGCTAGCGGGAGGGCGCTACGAGCAGTACTTC
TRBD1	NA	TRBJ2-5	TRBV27	CASSLSRGLSSPQETQYF	TGTGCCAGCAGTTTATCCAGGGGGCTATCGTCTCCGCAAGAGACCCAGTACTTC
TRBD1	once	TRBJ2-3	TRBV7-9	CASSQTQGAEADTQYF	TGTGCCAGCAGCCAGACACAGGGGGCTGAGGCAGATACGCAGTATTTT
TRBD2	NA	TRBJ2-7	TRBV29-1	CSVQPGLAGGQEQYF	TGCAGCGTCCAACCAGGACTAGCGGGAGGTCAGGAGCAGTACTTC
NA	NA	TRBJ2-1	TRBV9	CASSVADSANYNEQFF	TGTGCCAGCAGCGTAGCTGACTCCGCGAACTACAATGAGCAGTTCTTC
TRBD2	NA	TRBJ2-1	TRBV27	CASSLSSGRAYNEQFF	TGTGCCAGCAGTTTATCTAGCGGGAGAGCCTACAATGAGCAGTTCTTC
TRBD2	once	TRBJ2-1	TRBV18	CASSKGLAGDEQFF	TGTGCCAGCTCAAAGGGACTAGCGGGAGACGAGCAGTTCTTC
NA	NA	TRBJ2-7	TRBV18	CASSPSSYEQYF	TGTGCCAGCTCCCCGAGCTCCTACGAGCAGTACTTC
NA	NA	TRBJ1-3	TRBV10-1	CASSEGHSGNTIYF	TGCGCCAGCAGTGAGGGACACTCTGGAAACACCATATATTTT
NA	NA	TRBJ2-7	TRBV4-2	CASSHNFRGAYEQYF	TGTGCCAGCAGCCATAATTTTAGGGGTGCCTACGAGCAGTACTTC
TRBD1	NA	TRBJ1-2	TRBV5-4	CASSLASMGQEINYGYTF	TGTGCCAGCAGCTTGGCCTCTATGGGACAGGAGATCAACTATGGCTACACCTTC
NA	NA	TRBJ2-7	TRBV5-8	CASSLGRVSYEQYF	TGTGCCAGCAGCTTGGGACGGGTCTCCTACGAGCAGTACTTC
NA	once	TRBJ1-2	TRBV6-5	CASRPQGPYGYTF	TGTGCCAGCAGGCCCCAGGGTCCCTATGGCTACACCTTC
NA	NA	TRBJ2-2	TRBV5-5	CASSLVAGTNTGELFF	TGTGCCAGCAGCTTGGTGGCAGGAACGAACACCGGGGAGCTGTTTTTT
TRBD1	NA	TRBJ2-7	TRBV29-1	CSVKRDRGPYEQYF	TGCAGCGTTAAAAGGGACAGGGGACCCTACGAGCAGTACTTC
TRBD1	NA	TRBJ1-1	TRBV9	CASSPAGFGLEGAGVTEAFF	TGTGCCAGCAGCCCGGCTGGGTTTGGTCTGGAGGGGGCTGGGGTCACTGAAGCTTTCTTT
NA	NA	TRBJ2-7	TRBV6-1	CASSEGGAVNEQYF	TGTGCCAGCAGTGAGGGCGGGGCGGTCAACGAGCAGTACTTC
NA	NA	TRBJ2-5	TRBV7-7	CASSPNPGRRETQYF	TGTGCTAGCAGCCCAAACCCAGGCCGGCGAGAGACCCAGTACTTC
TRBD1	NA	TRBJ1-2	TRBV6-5	CASSYRETGVNYGYTF	TGTGCCAGCAGTTACAGGGAAACAGGGGTGAACTATGGCTACACCTTC